The 19 T cell receptor beta chains below come from one sample, sequenced in a study of blood T cell repertoires in COVID-19. This table comes from immunoSEQ multiplex PCR, and its TCRdb copy is limited to in-frame clones, with some not included. The data show 150,000 or so clones, around 83% seen once. The specimen sequenced was peripheral blood. Every receptor here comes from a woman aged 55-69 years with acute or convalescent COVID-19.

The chain links TRBV10-3 to TRBJ2-2, with a possible D match to TRBD1 (7 bases). V was cut by 6 bases and J by 0 bases, with 17 bases left in between. The CDR3 length is 17 residues. Looked up from germline, CDR1 is ENHRY and CDR2 is SYGVKD. DNA of the CDR3: TGTGCCATCAGCCAGTGGGGGGACAGAGCGAACACCGGGGAGCTGTTTTTT. This encodes CAISQWGDRANTGELFF.

Here the CDR3 reads CASSYSGRNKETQYF. As DNA, the CDR3 is TGTGCCAGCAGTTACTCGGGCAGAAATAAGGAGACCCAGTACTTC. This chain uses TRBV6-5 with TRBJ2-5; the D is unclear. Between the trimmed V and J ends, which lost 0 bases and 5 bases, there was a span of 13 bases. There are 15 residues in the CDR3. CDR1 is MNHEY, CDR2 SVGAGI, per germline.

The chain carries TRBV18 and TRBJ1-1; 8 bases fit TRBD1. Per germline, CDR1 KGHSH and CDR2 LQKENI. The V segment lost 2 bases and the J segment 3 bases; nucleotides outside the gene matches: 8. The CDR3 runs 16 residues. The CDR3, as DNA: TGTGCCAGCTCACCAATCCTCGGACAGGGACACACTGAAGCTTTCTTT. Amino acids: CASSPILGQGHTEAFF. The entire variable domain, with the rest obtained from reference TRBV18 and TRBJ1-1, is as follows: NAGVMQNPRHLVRRRGQEARLRCSPMKGHSHVYWYRQLPEEGLKFMVYLQKENIIDESGMPKERFSAEFPKEGPSILRIQQVVRGDSAAYFCASSPILGQGHTEAFFGQGTRLTVV.

The chain carries TRBV5-4 and TRBJ2-5; TRBD2 agrees at 8 bases. The CDR3 runs 17 residues. Germline assignment: CDR1 SGHNT and CDR2 YYREEE (reference sequence). Trimming took 1 base from V and 1 from J; bases not matched to a gene: 9. The CDR3 DNA reads as TGTGCCAGCAGCTTGAACGCAGCGGGGGCCGCCCAAGAGACCCAGTACTTC. Its protein product is CASSLNAAGAAQETQYF.

The chain couples TRBV27 to TRBJ1-6; TRBD1 matches at 9 bases. Germline CDR1 is MNHEY and CDR2 is SMNVEV (reference sequence). The trim removed 1 base at V and 10 bases at J, leaving 5 bases unmatched. The CDR3 length is 15 residues. CDR3 region: CASSLYGQGLSPLHF. Here the CDR3 DNA reads TGTGCCAGCAGTTTATACGGACAGGGGTTATCACCCCTCCACTTT.

This sequence joins TRBV19 and TRBJ2-7, with 8 positions matching TRBD2. The V and J ends lost 1 base and 4 bases, in that order; junction bases with no gene match: 9. Per the germline V gene, CDR1 is LNHDA and CDR2 is SQIVND (reference sequence). This CDR3 has 16 residues. DNA of the CDR3: TGTGCCAGTAGTATAGTGAGCGGGGGAGCTAGTTACGAGCAGTACTTC. This encodes CASSIVSGGASYEQYF. Supplemented by reference TRBV19 and TRBJ2-7, the full variable domain reads DGGITQSPKYLFRKEGQNVTLSCEQNLNHDAMYWYRQDPGQGLRLIYYSQIVNDFQKGDIAEGYSVSREKKESFPLTVTSAQKNPTAFYLCASSIVSGGASYEQYFGPGTRLTVT.

V is TRBV7-9 and J is TRBJ1-2; D uncertain. CDR3 size: 13 residues. Germline-derived CDR1 and CDR2 are SEHNR and FQNEAQ (reference sequence). V shed 2 bases and J shed 7 bases, with 11 bases lying between them. CDR3 coding DNA: TGTGCCAGCAGCTTAAATTCTGGTAGTGGCTACACCTTC. This translates into CASSLNSGSGYTF.

The rearrangement uses TRBV10-1 and TRBJ2-2, with TRBD1 as a possible D gene (6 bases). The CDR3 is 15 amino acids. Germline V gene lookup returns CDR1 WNHNN and CDR2 SYGVQD (reference sequence). With 3 bases removed from V and 0 bases from J, the gap between germline ends came to 8 bases. CDR3 in DNA: TGCGCCAGCAGTGATCCAGGGGCGAACACCGGGGAGCTGTTTTTT. Protein product: CASSDPGANTGELFF.

The genes are TRBV5-5 and TRBJ1-5; D is unresolved. The germline V gene has CDR1 SGHKS and CDR2 YYEKEE (reference sequence). This CDR3 has 14 residues. The V gene lost 0 bases and the J gene lost 5 bases, with 9 bases spanning the gap. The CDR3 DNA reads TGTGCCAGCAGCTTGGGGCCAGTCCATCAGCCCCAGCATTTT. This gives the protein CASSLGPVHQPQHF. Variable domain in full (rest from reference TRBV5-5 and TRBJ1-5): DAGVTQSPTHLIKTRGQQVTLRCSPISGHKSVSWYQQVLGQGPQFIFQYYEKEERGRGNFPDRFSARQFPNYSSELNVNALLLGDSALYLCASSLGPVHQPQHFGDGTRLSIL.

V is TRBV10-3 and J is TRBJ1-6; D possibly corresponds to TRBD1 (5 bases). V was trimmed by 0 bases and J by 9 bases, leaving 9 bases between them. CDR3 size: 14 residues. Germline V gene data show CDR1 as ENHRY and CDR2 as SYGVKD. CDR3 sequence reads: CAISESDQGSPLHF. In nucleotides, the CDR3 is TGTGCCATCAGTGAGTCAGACCAGGGTTCACCCCTCCACTTT.

V is TRBV27 and J is TRBJ1-5, with 9 positions matching TRBD1. Trimming at V came to 6 bases and at J to 4 bases, leaving 4 bases not matched to a gene. Germline V gene sequence: CDR1 MNHEY, CDR2 SMNVEV (reference sequence). This CDR3 is built from 14 residues. The CDR3: CASSPGQGNQPQHF. The CDR3 region has the DNA TGTGCCAGCAGCCCTGGACAGGGGAATCAGCCCCAGCATTTT.

The rearrangement uses TRBV4-1 and TRBJ1-3; 10 bases match TRBD1. Germline assignment: CDR1 MGHRA and CDR2 YSYEKL. Trimming removed 6 bases from V and 2 bases from J; junction bases left unmatched: 10. This CDR3 spans 17 amino acids. Here the CDR3 DNA reads TGCGCCAGCAGATTCCAACCGGGACAGGGGCCTGGAAACACCATATATTTT. Protein product: CASRFQPGQGPGNTIYF.

The V and J genes are TRBV9 and TRBJ1-1; TRBD1 aligns across 8 bases. Per germline, CDR1 SGDLS and CDR2 YYNGEE. There are 15 residues in the CDR3. V lost 3 bases and J lost 6; bases outside the gene matches: 10. CDR3 nucleotides: TGTGCCAGCAGCGGTGGGGGATCGACAGGGGCTGAAGCTTTCTTT. Protein product: CASSGGGSTGAEAFF. Based on the CDR3 plus reference TRBV9 and TRBJ1-1, the full variable domain is DSGVTQTPKHLITATGQRVTLRCSPRSGDLSVYWYQQSLDQGLQFLIQYYNGEERAKGNILERFSAQQFPDLHSELNLSSLELGDSALYFCASSGGGSTGAEAFFGQGTRLTVV.

This sequence joins TRBV10-1 and TRBJ1-5; 8 nucleotides align to TRBD1. This CDR3 comprises 17 residues. V lost 3 bases and J lost 0; bases outside the gene matches: 7. The germline CDR1 and CDR2 sequences are WNHNN and SYGVQD (reference sequence). As DNA, the CDR3 is TGCGCCAGCAGTGACTTGGACAGGGATGGTAGCAATCAGCCCCAGCATTTT. It codes for CASSDLDRDGSNQPQHF.

The J gene is TRBJ2-5, the V gene TRBV9; possible D gene TRBD1, 7 bases. V was pared by 0 bases and J by 4 bases, with 13 bases between. The CDR3 sequence is 15 residues long. Germline-derived CDR1 and CDR2 are SGDLS and YYNGEE. CDR3: CASSVAQGGGETQYF. The CDR3 bases are TGTGCCAGCAGCGTAGCTCAGGGGGGCGGAGAGACCCAGTACTTC.

This clone is a singleton in its sample. This rearrangement joins TRBV27 to TRBJ1-2, with D possibly matching TRBD1 (5 bases). Germline lookup yields CDR1 MNHEY and CDR2 SMNVEV (reference sequence). The CDR3 is 14 amino acids. V lost 5 bases to trimming and J lost 2 bases, with 12 bases between them. CDR3 coding DNA: TGTGCCAGCAGTCCCACCTGGGGCAACTATGGCTACACCTTC. Amino acids: CASSPTWGNYGYTF.

CDR3 in amino acids: CASSEFFSLTASAEQYF. CDR3 sequence (DNA): TGCGCCAGCAGTGAGTTTTTTTCGCTTACAGCCTCGGCCGAGCAGTACTTC. This chain links TRBV10-2 with TRBJ2-7; D gene ambiguous. V lost 1 base and J lost 6, with 22 bases in between. The CDR3 sequence is 17 residues long. CDR1 and CDR2 from the germline V gene are WSHSY and SAAADI.

The V call is TRBV6-5, the J call TRBJ1-5; no clear D. The CDR3 is made up of 15 amino acids. Trimming left V 6 bases short and J 0 bases short, with 12 bases between. Looked up from germline, CDR1 is MNHEY and CDR2 is SVGAGI. CDR3 sequence reads: CASRSGSNSNQPQHF. CDR3 sequence (DNA): TGTGCCAGCAGATCAGGATCTAATAGCAATCAGCCCCAGCATTTT.

This clone was counted a single time. The rearrangement uses TRBV4-1 and TRBJ2-7; 7 bases map to TRBD1. V lost 1 base and J lost 0; bases outside the gene matches: 6. This CDR3 is 16 amino acids long. Germline V gene lookup returns CDR1 MGHRA and CDR2 YSYEKL. CDR3 residues: CASSQGGRDSSYEQYF. CDR3 sequence (DNA): TGCGCCAGCAGCCAAGGGGGACGGGACAGCTCCTACGAGCAGTACTTC.